This T cell receptor beta chain was captured in a study of T cell responses to AZD1222 COVID-19 vaccine. The CDR3 is 11 residues long. Per the germline V gene, CDR1 is LGHDT and CDR2 is YNNKEL (reference sequence). Trimming cost V 7 bases and J 9 bases, with 10 bases left between them. Data came from immunoSEQ multiplex PCR; TCRdb stores just in-frame clones and leaves some out. The data show 70,000 or so clones, with approximately 82% seen just once and more than 20% held by the top ten. Sequencing used peripheral blood, obtained 28 days after the second AZD1222 dose. V usage is TRBV3-1 (or the pseudogene TRBV3-2) and J usage is TRBJ2-1; no clear D gene. The source of this sequence is an adult who received the AZD1222 COVID-19 vaccine. The CDR3 region is CASIGDGEQFF. The CDR3 region has the DNA TGTGCCAGCATTGGGGATGGTGAGCAGTTCTTC.